This T cell receptor (beta chain) was retrieved from a study of blood T cell repertoires in COVID-19. Across the whole study: Specimens from acute and convalescent COVID-19 originated in the United States, Italy and Spain. Sample material is recorded as cDNA or gDNA derived from T cells, B-cell-depleted T cells, or PBMCs.

In the authors' methods: Amplification from reference gene primers served as the basis for estimated nucleated cell counts. Generated by immunoSEQ multiplex PCR, the TCRdb table keeps only in-frame clones and is missing some. The V and J calls and clone size were taken over from that table, and D and trimming were inferred from the DNA. The sample records around 220,000 clones, over 80% being singletons. V trimming: 0 bases; J trimming: 11 bases; junction bases outside the gene matches: 5. In germline, CDR1 is LGHDT, CDR2 YNNKEL (reference sequence). There are 13 residues in the CDR3. The sequencing sample was made of PBMCs or T cells enriched from blood (not recorded which). The source is a young woman who had recovered from COVID-19. The chain joins TRBV3-1 (or the pseudogene TRBV3-2) to TRBJ1-1, with TRBD1 matching 8 bases. Here the CDR3 DNA reads TGTGCCAGCAGCCAAGATGGACAGGGCAGGGCTTTCTTT. Its protein product is CASSQDGQGRAFF.